The entry below describes one T cell receptor beta chain. Its antigen remains unidentified. The junction departs from the called germline gene at one end, perhaps through a read error. Using the deep immunoSEQ assay, multiplex PCR amplified TCR CDR3 regions from genomic DNA. Extracted genomic DNA from each cell subset was distributed evenly across all wells of several immunoSEQ 96-well plates, and each plate was treated as a replicate. For sorted subsets, about 200 ng genomic DNA, equal to some 28,000 T cell genomes, was loaded into each replicate PCR. The purified libraries were quantified using a Qubit 3.0 fluorometer, sized with a Bioanalyzer 2100, and then quantified again using the KAPA Library Quantification kit. A separate single-read 150-cycle Illumina NextSeq 550 flow cell was used to sequence each immunoSEQ 96-well plate. Under the source paper's analysis protocol: Because only junctional sequences without quality scores were contained in the immunoSEQ output, filtering matching that applied to full-length reads could not be performed. To assign V/J genes and CDR3, sequences were annotated against IMGT germline references using PyIR, a Python wrapper for IgBLAST v1.9. Reads with weak V/J assignments (E-value above 1e-6), missing CDR3, stop codons, out-of-frame junctions, or ambiguous translated residues were removed. V3J clonotypes were defined as sequences sharing the same inferred V gene, J gene, and CDR3 amino acid sequence. To compute the percentage overlap between repertoires, the number of shared unique clonotypes was divided by the size of the smaller repertoire. Three approaches were used to assess repertoire richness: RTK rarefaction, the Chao1 estimator, and Recon v2.1 estimates of unobserved clonotypes. Generation probabilities for all TCRbeta clonotypes obtained by the gDNA method from several donors were computed using OLGA. What TCRdb holds here is the immuneACCESS table cut down to in-frame rearrangements. Part of the clones is not present; checked against another copy, under half of the missing clones reflect an unresolved V gene, and the others are unexplained. That table gives V, J and clone size, and the DNA gave D and trimming. The sample records approximately 640,000 clones, around 72% of which are singletons. The ten largest make up 1.5% to 2% of the sample.

This entry is derived from a study of shared clonotypes between healthy human individuals (dated by TCRdb to 2018 to 2020). Concerning the study at large: The cohort included a few men and a couple of women between 18 and 49 years of age. To increase sequencing depth and limit assay-specific biases, different laboratories used diverse techniques to prepare libraries and sequence TCR repertoires. Leukapheresis yielded between about 0.9 and 8.9 billion PBMCs per donor. For each donor, CD4 naive and CD4 memory were each given three plates, CD8 naive was given two plates, and CD8 memory was given one plate. To estimate repertoire size and how much clonotypes are shared between individuals, the study performed deep sequencing of blood TCR repertoires from a few healthy adults. What the study reported, not specific to this receptor: Clonotypes shared by all four sorted-subset donors showed higher generation probabilities than non-shared clonotypes. Sampling was restricted to blood, and TCR repertoires in tissue are likely to differ from TCR repertoires in blood. When several donors were compared, the shared fraction of clonotypes was 5% to 6.5% for naive CD4, less than 4% for naive CD8, 2.3% for memory CD4, and around 0.37% for memory CD8. Even with the large sequencing depth, rarefaction of the sorted-subset datasets indicated that sequencing was incomplete. Pairwise subsampling indicated that sequencing depth was expected to affect the degree of clonotype sharing among donors. Naive subsets generally had larger estimated clonotype richness than memory subsets. Because the study included only a small number of donors, the genetic and exposure-history diversity represented was limited.

Healthy HIV-negative adults with no recently reported acute infections or vaccinations were included as donors. Only Caucasian adults living in Nashville, Tennessee, USA were represented among the donors. Magnetic negative selection was used to enrich CD4+ T cells, after which naive cells were positively selected on CD45RA and the negative fraction became the memory subset. Blood was obtained by leukapheresis, after which PBMCs were separated by Ficoll-Histopaque density gradient centrifugation and cryopreserved in liquid nitrogen vapor phase. Analytical flow cytometry was used to check the purity and quantity of every magnetically sorted T cell population. From each sorted fraction, genomic DNA was isolated and quantified by UV absorbance on a Nanodrop 2000c. CDR1 and CDR2 are read off the germline V gene (reference sequence) as SGHNT and YYREEE. Including the terminal cysteine and phenylalanine, the CDR3 comprises 14 residues. Only CDR3 DNA remains: 42 bases, in frame from the first base.

The source material was memory CD4+ T cells sorted from blood. The label giving this sample's cell subset or site can be read as: CD45RA-negative fraction. The TCR sequence derives from a woman aged 25 to 45 in good health. The rearrangement joined TRBV5-4 to TRBJ2-7; there is no confident call for the D gene. The CDR3 protein: CVSSPGGSSYEQYF. The nucleotide sequence reads TGTGTCAGCAGCCCGGGCGGATCCTCCTACGAGCAGTACTTC.